A selection of T cell receptor beta chains follows, all from one sample in a study of blood T cell repertoires in COVID-19. Measured with immunoSEQ multiplex PCR; TCRdb has only the in-frame clones, and not every one. The data contain roughly 76,000 clones, more than 85% of them singletons. Specimen: peripheral blood. The origin of the receptors is a woman aged 55-70 years with active COVID-19. Each CDR3 is given with its conserved first and last residue. Each record gives: V gene, clone size, D gene, J gene, CDR3 protein, CDR3 DNA. The D gene is left open where the match is weak. Clone size is not always given. Where it is, it says once, few, many or a class for expanded clones.

v_call: TRBV6-6
clone_size: .
d_call: TRBD2
j_call: TRBJ2-3
cdr3_aa: CASSYSLAGLTDTQYF
cdr3_nt: TGTGCCAGCAGTTACTCCCTAGCGGGACTCACAGATACGCAGTATTTT

v_call: TRBV5-1
clone_size: .
d_call: .
j_call: TRBJ2-1
cdr3_aa: CASSTNYPGLDNEQFF
cdr3_nt: TGCGCCAGCAGCACTAACTACCCTGGGTTAGACAATGAGCAGTTCTTC

v_call: TRBV24-1
clone_size: .
d_call: TRBD2
j_call: TRBJ2-1
cdr3_aa: CATSDPGELASEQFF
cdr3_nt: TGTGCCACCAGTGACCCCGGGGAACTAGCGAGTGAGCAGTTCTTC

v_call: TRBV7-9
clone_size: .
d_call: TRBD1
j_call: TRBJ2-4
cdr3_aa: CASSLGQGDMNF
cdr3_nt: TGTGCCAGCAGCTTAGGACAGGGGGATATGAACTTC

v_call: TRBV5-1
clone_size: once
d_call: .
j_call: TRBJ2-5
cdr3_aa: CASSLATAGRAETQYF
cdr3_nt: TGCGCCAGCAGCTTGGCGACCGCAGGGCGAGCGGAGACCCAGTACTTC

v_call: TRBV18
clone_size: .
d_call: TRBD2
j_call: TRBJ2-2
cdr3_aa: CASSLSSGSNTGELFF
cdr3_nt: TGTGCCAGCTCACTTTCTAGCGGGAGTAACACCGGGGAGCTGTTTTTT

v_call: TRBV4-1
clone_size: few
d_call: TRBD1
j_call: TRBJ1-2
cdr3_aa: CASSQDDRTGTF
cdr3_nt: TGCGCCAGCAGCCAAGATGATCGGACAGGGACCTTC

v_call: TRBV11-2
clone_size: once
d_call: TRBD1
j_call: TRBJ1-2
cdr3_aa: CASSFRTGDGGYTF
cdr3_nt: TGTGCCAGCAGCTTTCGGACAGGGGATGGTGGCTACACCTTC

v_call: TRBV28
clone_size: .
d_call: .
j_call: TRBJ2-2
cdr3_aa: CASSSHRPDTGELFF
cdr3_nt: TGTGCCAGCAGTTCCCACAGACCAGACACCGGGGAGCTGTTTTTT

v_call: TRBV4-1
clone_size: .
d_call: .
j_call: TRBJ1-1
cdr3_aa: CASSQGTREAFF
cdr3_nt: TGCGCCAGCAGCCAAGGAACTCGAGAAGCTTTCTTT

v_call: TRBV7-2
clone_size: once
d_call: TRBD2
j_call: TRBJ2-2
cdr3_aa: CASSLAGTRRGELFF
cdr3_nt: TGTGCCAGCAGCTTGGCCGGGACTAGGCGTGGGGAGCTGTTTTTT

v_call: TRBV11-3
clone_size: .
d_call: TRBD1
j_call: TRBJ1-1
cdr3_aa: CASSLGQGEAFF
cdr3_nt: TGTGCCAGCAGCTTAGGACAGGGTGAAGCTTTCTTT

v_call: TRBV28
clone_size: .
d_call: .
j_call: TRBJ2-3
cdr3_aa: CASSPYRSRGTDTQYF
cdr3_nt: TGTGCCAGCAGTCCCTACAGGTCTAGAGGCACAGATACGCAGTATTTT

v_call: TRBV5-1
clone_size: .
d_call: .
j_call: TRBJ1-1
cdr3_aa: CASSLLATADTEAFF
cdr3_nt: TGCGCCAGCAGCTTGCTGGCCACCGCGGACACTGAAGCTTTCTTT

v_call: TRBV7-8
clone_size: .
d_call: TRBD1
j_call: TRBJ1-6
cdr3_aa: CASTPVRTGGSYNSPLHF
cdr3_nt: TGTGCCAGCACCCCTGTTCGGACAGGGGGATCCTATAATTCACCCCTCCACTTT

v_call: TRBV7-2
clone_size: .
d_call: TRBD2
j_call: TRBJ2-7
cdr3_aa: CASSLGPPGGAGGQGEQYF
cdr3_nt: TGTGCCAGCAGCTTAGGCCCCCCCGGAGGAGCGGGAGGTCAAGGCGAGCAGTACTTC

v_call: TRBV5-1
clone_size: .
d_call: TRBD1
j_call: TRBJ1-4
cdr3_aa: CASSTGQVATNEKLFF
cdr3_nt: TGCGCCAGCAGCACCGGACAGGTTGCAACTAATGAAAAACTGTTTTTT

v_call: TRBV30
clone_size: .
d_call: .
j_call: TRBJ2-3
cdr3_aa: CAWSTPQGGSLGDTQYF
cdr3_nt: TGTGCCTGGAGTACCCCACAGGGCGGGAGTCTGGGGGATACGCAGTATTTT

v_call: TRBV5-4
clone_size: .
d_call: TRBD2
j_call: TRBJ2-1
cdr3_aa: CASSLGPGGPYNEQFF
cdr3_nt: TGTGCCAGCAGCTTGGGTCCGGGAGGCCCGTACAATGAGCAGTTCTTC

v_call: TRBV11-2
clone_size: .
d_call: .
j_call: TRBJ1-4
cdr3_aa: CASRRGGSVANEKLFF
cdr3_nt: TGTGCCAGCAGACGCGGGGGGAGTGTGGCTAATGAAAAACTGTTTTTT

v_call: TRBV6-1
clone_size: .
d_call: .
j_call: TRBJ2-1
cdr3_aa: CASSDTGVSYNEQFF
cdr3_nt: TGTGCCAGCAGTGACACAGGAGTCTCCTACAATGAGCAGTTCTTC

v_call: TRBV7-6
clone_size: .
d_call: TRBD1
j_call: TRBJ2-5
cdr3_aa: CASSSPPGTGAPWAQYF
cdr3_nt: TGTGCCAGCAGCTCACCGCCCGGGACAGGGGCCCCGTGGGCCCAGTACTTC

v_call: TRBV5-1
clone_size: .
d_call: TRBD2
j_call: TRBJ2-3
cdr3_aa: CASSSRGGTTTDTQYF
cdr3_nt: TGCGCCAGCAGCTCGCGGGGGGGCACCACCACAGATACGCAGTATTTT

v_call: TRBV28
clone_size: .
d_call: TRBD1
j_call: TRBJ1-2
cdr3_aa: CASTRPGQGGRGYTF
cdr3_nt: TGTGCCAGCACCCGTCCGGGACAGGGGGGTAGGGGCTACACCTTC

v_call: TRBV28
clone_size: .
d_call: .
j_call: TRBJ2-7
cdr3_aa: CASSPGYEQYF
cdr3_nt: TGTGCCAGCAGCCCAGGCTACGAGCAGTACTTC

v_call: TRBV18
clone_size: .
d_call: TRBD1
j_call: TRBJ2-7
cdr3_aa: CASSPPGQGGSYEQYF
cdr3_nt: TGTGCCAGCTCACCACCCGGACAGGGGGGATCCTACGAGCAGTACTTC

v_call: TRBV7-6
clone_size: few
d_call: .
j_call: TRBJ2-7
cdr3_aa: CASSPFGGGLNEQYF
cdr3_nt: TGTGCCAGCAGCCCTTTCGGGGGAGGACTAAACGAGCAGTACTTC

v_call: TRBV7-9
clone_size: .
d_call: TRBD1
j_call: TRBJ2-1
cdr3_aa: CASSLGRRTGDEQFF
cdr3_nt: TGTGCCAGCAGCTTAGGTAGAAGGACAGGGGATGAGCAGTTCTTC

v_call: TRBV10-3
clone_size: .
d_call: .
j_call: TRBJ2-3
cdr3_aa: CAISTGVDTQYF
cdr3_nt: TGTGCCATCAGTACCGGGGTAGATACGCAGTATTTT

v_call: TRBV5-4
clone_size: .
d_call: TRBD2
j_call: TRBJ2-1
cdr3_aa: CASSPGLAGKNEQFF
cdr3_nt: TGTGCCAGCAGCCCCGGACTAGCGGGTAAAAATGAGCAGTTCTTC

v_call: TRBV2
clone_size: .
d_call: .
j_call: TRBJ2-3
cdr3_aa: CASEGGSTDTQYF
cdr3_nt: TGTGCCAGCGAAGGGGGAAGCACAGATACGCAGTATTTT

v_call: TRBV6-5
clone_size: .
d_call: .
j_call: TRBJ1-5
cdr3_aa: CASRQGVNQPQHF
cdr3_nt: TGTGCCAGCAGACAAGGGGTCAATCAGCCCCAGCATTTT

v_call: TRBV29-1
clone_size: .
d_call: .
j_call: TRBJ1-1
cdr3_aa: CSAMTGPPEAFF
cdr3_nt: TGCAGCGCCATGACAGGTCCTCCTGAAGCTTTCTTT

v_call: TRBV7-2
clone_size: once
d_call: TRBD2
j_call: TRBJ2-1
cdr3_aa: CASSLAGGRASNEQFF
cdr3_nt: TGTGCCAGCAGCTTAGCGGGCGGGAGGGCTAGCAATGAGCAGTTCTTC

v_call: TRBV19
clone_size: .
d_call: .
j_call: TRBJ2-5
cdr3_aa: CASSPPGREAETQYF
cdr3_nt: TGTGCCAGTAGTCCCCCGGGTAGGGAGGCAGAGACCCAGTACTTC

v_call: TRBV7-6
clone_size: .
d_call: TRBD2
j_call: TRBJ2-7
cdr3_aa: CASSARPLAGYQGGSYEQYF
cdr3_nt: TGTGCCAGCAGTGCCCGCCCCCTAGCGGGGTATCAAGGGGGCTCCTACGAGCAGTACTTC

v_call: TRBV6-5
clone_size: .
d_call: TRBD2
j_call: TRBJ2-1
cdr3_aa: CASRAQRELANEQFF
cdr3_nt: TGTGCCAGCAGGGCACAGCGGGAGTTGGCCAATGAGCAGTTCTTC

v_call: TRBV10-1
clone_size: .
d_call: TRBD2
j_call: TRBJ2-1
cdr3_aa: CASSEAGLAQNNEQFF
cdr3_nt: TGCGCCAGCAGTGAGGCCGGACTAGCGCAAAACAATGAGCAGTTCTTC

v_call: TRBV15
clone_size: .
d_call: .
j_call: TRBJ2-7
cdr3_aa: CATARDKGPYEQYF
cdr3_nt: TGTGCCACCGCCCGGGACAAAGGCCCCTACGAGCAGTACTTC

v_call: TRBV13
clone_size: .
d_call: .
j_call: TRBJ1-1
cdr3_aa: CASSSKTAYTEAFF
cdr3_nt: TGTGCCAGCAGCTCGAAGACAGCTTACACTGAAGCTTTCTTT

v_call: TRBV28
clone_size: .
d_call: .
j_call: TRBJ1-4
cdr3_aa: CASGDGGSTNEKLFF
cdr3_nt: TGTGCCAGCGGGGACGGGGGATCAACTAATGAAAAACTGTTTTTT

v_call: TRBV19
clone_size: few
d_call: TRBD1
j_call: TRBJ1-4
cdr3_aa: CASSAGQYLSNEKLFF
cdr3_nt: TGTGCCAGTAGTGCGGGACAGTACTTGAGTAATGAAAAACTGTTTTTT

v_call: TRBV7-2
clone_size: .
d_call: TRBD2
j_call: TRBJ2-3
cdr3_aa: CASSRRTSGRPDTQYF
cdr3_nt: TGTGCCAGCAGCCGCCGGACTAGCGGGAGGCCAGATACGCAGTATTTT

v_call: TRBV5-1
clone_size: .
d_call: TRBD2
j_call: TRBJ2-5
cdr3_aa: CASRRLAGGFQETQYF
cdr3_nt: TGCGCCAGCAGAAGACTAGCGGGAGGATTCCAAGAGACCCAGTACTTC

v_call: TRBV7-8
clone_size: once
d_call: TRBD1
j_call: TRBJ1-2
cdr3_aa: CASSLDGQDNYGYTF
cdr3_nt: TGTGCCAGCAGCTTAGATGGACAGGATAACTATGGCTACACCTTC

v_call: TRBV6-1
clone_size: once
d_call: TRBD2
j_call: TRBJ2-1
cdr3_aa: CASSEPAWGGRAMNEQFF
cdr3_nt: TGTGCCAGCAGTGAACCCGCTTGGGGCGGGAGGGCCATGAATGAGCAGTTCTTC

v_call: TRBV5-8
clone_size: .
d_call: TRBD2
j_call: TRBJ2-2
cdr3_aa: CASSLLAGVGTGELFF
cdr3_nt: TGTGCCAGCAGCCTACTAGCGGGAGTAGGCACCGGGGAGCTGTTTTTT

v_call: TRBV27
clone_size: .
d_call: TRBD1
j_call: TRBJ1-2
cdr3_aa: CASSPTDRGRYTF
cdr3_nt: TGTGCCAGCAGTCCTACGGACAGGGGCCGCTACACCTTC

v_call: TRBV5-1
clone_size: .
d_call: TRBD1
j_call: TRBJ1-6
cdr3_aa: CASSLGAGGDYNSPLHF
cdr3_nt: TGCGCCAGCAGCTTGGGAGCAGGGGGAGATTATAATTCACCCCTCCACTTT

v_call: TRBV18
clone_size: once
d_call: TRBD1
j_call: TRBJ2-7
cdr3_aa: CASSPQGTVREQYF
cdr3_nt: TGTGCCAGCTCACCACAGGGGACAGTGAGGGAGCAGTACTTC

v_call: TRBV5-5
clone_size: .
d_call: .
j_call: TRBJ1-5
cdr3_aa: CASSHSPLGQRNQPQHF
cdr3_nt: TGTGCCAGCAGCCATTCCCCTTTGGGGCAGCGCAATCAGCCCCAGCATTTT

v_call: TRBV11-2
clone_size: once
d_call: .
j_call: TRBJ2-7
cdr3_aa: CASSSTGTIYEQYF
cdr3_nt: TGTGCCAGCAGCTCTACAGGGACCATCTACGAGCAGTACTTC

v_call: TRBV4-1
clone_size: .
d_call: .
j_call: TRBJ1-1
cdr3_aa: CASSQVQGNTEAFF
cdr3_nt: TGCGCCAGCAGCCAAGTCCAGGGTAACACTGAAGCTTTCTTT

v_call: TRBV15
clone_size: .
d_call: .
j_call: TRBJ1-6
cdr3_aa: CATSRDTGGAYIYGSPLHF
cdr3_nt: TGTGCCACCAGCAGAGATACGGGAGGGGCCTACATTTACGGTTCACCCCTCCACTTT

v_call: TRBV2
clone_size: .
d_call: TRBD1
j_call: TRBJ2-1
cdr3_aa: CASSDPSEGAREQFF
cdr3_nt: TGTGCCAGCAGTGATCCGAGTGAGGGGGCACGGGAGCAGTTCTTC

v_call: TRBV7-9
clone_size: .
d_call: TRBD1
j_call: TRBJ1-1
cdr3_aa: CASREVPGQGSSTEAFF
cdr3_nt: TGTGCCAGCCGAGAAGTCCCGGGACAGGGATCGAGCACTGAAGCTTTCTTT

v_call: TRBV30
clone_size: once
d_call: TRBD1
j_call: TRBJ2-1
cdr3_aa: CAWSVLGAGGDEQFF
cdr3_nt: TGTGCCTGGAGTGTACTGGGAGCAGGGGGCGATGAGCAGTTCTTC